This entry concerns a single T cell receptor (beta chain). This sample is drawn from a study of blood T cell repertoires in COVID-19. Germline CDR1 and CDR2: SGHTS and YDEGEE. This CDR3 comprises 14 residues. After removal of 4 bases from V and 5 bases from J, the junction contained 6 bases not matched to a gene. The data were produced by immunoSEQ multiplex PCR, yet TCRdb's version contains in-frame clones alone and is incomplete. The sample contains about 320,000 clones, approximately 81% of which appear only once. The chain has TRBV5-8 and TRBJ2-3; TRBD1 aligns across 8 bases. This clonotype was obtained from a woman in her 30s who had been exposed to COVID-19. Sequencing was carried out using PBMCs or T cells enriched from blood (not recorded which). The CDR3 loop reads CASSKTGDKDTQYF. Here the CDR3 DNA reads TGTGCCAGCAGCAAGACAGGGGACAAAGATACGCAGTATTTT.